These 11 T cell receptor beta chains share one sample of origin, sequenced in a study of OX40 agonist ivuxolimab in advanced cancers. TCRdb's copy holds only in-frame clones and misses some; the assay was immunoSEQ multiplex PCR. This sample has approximately 100,000 clones; 90% occur once, and the top ten carry approximately 0.3%. Sample: CD4+ or CD8+ T cells sorted from blood, taken in a trial of the OX40 agonist ivuxolimab. Source of these receptors: an adult with an advanced solid tumor such as melanoma, head and neck, liver or kidney cancer.

V is TRBV10-3 and J is TRBJ1-3; D is unresolved. The CDR3 length is 18 residues. Germline V gene lookup returns CDR1 ENHRY and CDR2 SYGVKD. V was shortened by 6 bases and J by 0 bases, with 21 bases between the two germline ends. In DNA, the CDR3 is TGTGCCATCAGCCCTCAAATTACTGGTGTCGGCTCTGGAAACACCATATATTTT. This gives the protein CAISPQITGVGSGNTIYF.

The chain couples TRBV7-2 to TRBJ1-1; maybe TRBD1 (5 bases). Deletions cut 0 bases from V and 1 base from J, with 6 bases between. The CDR3 covers 14 residues. Looked up from germline, CDR1 is SGHTA and CDR2 is FQGNSA. The CDR3 coding sequence is TGTGCCAGCAGCTTAGCCGGGACGAACACTGAAGCTTTCTTT. It specifies CASSLAGTNTEAFF. The whole variable domain, remainder taken from reference TRBV7-2 and TRBJ1-1, is GAGVSQSPSNKVTEKGKDVELRCDPISGHTALYWYRQSLGQGLEFLIYFQGNSAPDKSGLPSDRFSAERTGGSVSTLTIQRTQQEDSAVYLCASSLAGTNTEAFFGQGTRLTVV.

The genes are TRBV19 and TRBJ1-2, with 9 positions matching TRBD1. V was pared by 5 bases and J by 3 bases, with 7 bases of the junction left unmatched. CDR3 size: 15 residues. Germline V gives CDR1 LNHDA, CDR2 SQIVND (reference sequence). The CDR3, as DNA: TGTGCCAGTAGTTACAGGGGGCGCGAAGACTATGGCTACACCTTC. Residues: CASSYRGREDYGYTF.

The V and J genes are TRBV6-5 and TRBJ2-7; no firm D call. Looked up from germline, CDR1 is MNHEY and CDR2 is SVGAGI. The CDR3 runs to 11 residues. With 6 bases removed from V and 5 bases from J, the gap between germline ends came to 8 bases. The CDR3 reads CASSRGNEQYF. Written as DNA, the CDR3 is TGTGCCAGCAGCCGAGGTAACGAGCAGTACTTC.

The V gene is TRBV2, the J gene TRBJ1-4; 8 bases fit TRBD1. This CDR3 has 15 amino acids. V shed 10 bases and J 7 bases; nucleotides not matched to a gene: 14. The germline CDR1 and CDR2 sequences are SNHLY and FYNNEI. The CDR3 DNA sequence: TGTGCCACCTCGATCCGCGGACAGGGAATTGAAAAACTGTTTTTT. Translation: CATSIRGQGIEKLFF.

V and J are TRBV15 and TRBJ1-5; D is unresolved. The germline CDR1 and CDR2 sequences are LNHNV and YYDKDF (reference sequence). The CDR3 has 12 amino acids. V shed 3 bases and J shed 5 bases, with 5 bases lying between them. CDR3 sequence reads: CATSRPYQPQHF. In nucleotides, the CDR3 is TGTGCCACCAGCAGGCCCTATCAGCCCCAGCATTTT. The variable domain in full, with the rest retrieved from reference TRBV15 and TRBJ1-5, is DAMVIQNPRYQVTQFGKPVTLSCSQTLNHNVMYWYQQKSSQAPKLLFHYYDKDFNNEADTPDNFQSRRPNTSFCFLDIRSPGLGDTAMYLCATSRPYQPQHFGDGTRLSIL.

The V gene is TRBV6-5, the J gene TRBJ1-1; D may be TRBD1 (5 bases). The length of the CDR3 is 12 residues. The V end was cut by 6 bases, the J end by 0 bases, with 5 bases between. Germline V gene lookup returns CDR1 MNHEY and CDR2 SVGAGI. The CDR3 is CASSRVNTEAFF. Written as DNA, the CDR3 is TGTGCCAGCAGCAGGGTGAACACTGAAGCTTTCTTT.

V is TRBV5-6 and J is TRBJ1-5, with TRBD1 as a possible D gene (5 bases). The V end was cut by 4 bases, the J end by 6 bases, with 17 bases between. Germline V CDR1 and CDR2: SGHDT, YYEEEE. The CDR3 sequence is 15 residues long. The CDR3 nucleotides are TGTGCCAGCAGCCCGGGAGGCAGGGTTGGTCAGCCCCAGCATTTT. This translates into CASSPGGRVGQPQHF.

The V gene is TRBV10-3, the J gene TRBJ2-5; no clear D gene. This CDR3 comprises 11 residues. Per the germline V gene, CDR1 is ENHRY and CDR2 is SYGVKD. The V end was cut by 10 bases, the J end by 6 bases, with 12 bases between. The CDR3 sequence: CATGVTKTQYF. CDR3 sequence (DNA): TGTGCCACCGGAGTGACGAAGACCCAGTACTTC.

V usage is TRBV5-1 and J usage is TRBJ2-3, with TRBD2 matching over 14 bases. Germline V lookup: CDR1 SGHRS, CDR2 YFSETQ. The J segment lost 8 bases and the V segment lost 1 base, leaving 9 bases of the junction unmatched. The CDR3 spans 17 residues. The CDR3 nucleotides are TGCGCCAGCAGCTTGAGACAGGGACTAGCGGGAGTTGGTACGCAGTATTTT. It codes for CASSLRQGLAGVGTQYF.

The CDR3 region has the DNA TGTGCCAGCACCAAACCGAGGGGCCTCTCTGGAAACACCATATATTTT. This codes for CASTKPRGLSGNTIYF. The V and J genes are TRBV28 and TRBJ1-3; perhaps TRBD1 as D (5 bases). The CDR3 spans 16 residues. The germline V gene has CDR1 MDHEN and CDR2 SYDVKM. Trimming took 7 bases from V and 0 from J, leaving 16 bases between them.